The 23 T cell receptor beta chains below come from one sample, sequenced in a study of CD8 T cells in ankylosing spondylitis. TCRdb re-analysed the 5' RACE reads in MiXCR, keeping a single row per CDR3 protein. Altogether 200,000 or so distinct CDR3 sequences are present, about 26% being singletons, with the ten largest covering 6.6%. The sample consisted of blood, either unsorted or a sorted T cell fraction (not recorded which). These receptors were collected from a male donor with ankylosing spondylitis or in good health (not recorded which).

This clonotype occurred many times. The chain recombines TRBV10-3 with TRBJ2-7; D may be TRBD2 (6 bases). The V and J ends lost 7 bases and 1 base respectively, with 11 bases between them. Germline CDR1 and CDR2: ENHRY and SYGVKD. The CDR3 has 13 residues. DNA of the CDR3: TGTGCCATCACGCGGGAAGGATCCTACGAGCAGTACTTC. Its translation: CAITREGSYEQYF.

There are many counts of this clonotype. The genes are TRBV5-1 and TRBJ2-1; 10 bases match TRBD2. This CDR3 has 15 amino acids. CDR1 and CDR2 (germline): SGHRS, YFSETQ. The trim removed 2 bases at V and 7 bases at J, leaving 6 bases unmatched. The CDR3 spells CASSFSLAGVNEQFF. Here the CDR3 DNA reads TGCGCCAGCAGCTTTTCCCTAGCGGGAGTTAATGAGCAGTTCTTC.

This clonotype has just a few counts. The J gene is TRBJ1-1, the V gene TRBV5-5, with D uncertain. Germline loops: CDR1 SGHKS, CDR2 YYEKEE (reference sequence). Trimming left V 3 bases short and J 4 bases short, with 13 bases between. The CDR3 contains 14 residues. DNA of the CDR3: TGTGCCAGCAGCTCACCACTCAGAAGCACTGAAGCTTTCTTT. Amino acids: CASSSPLRSTEAFF.

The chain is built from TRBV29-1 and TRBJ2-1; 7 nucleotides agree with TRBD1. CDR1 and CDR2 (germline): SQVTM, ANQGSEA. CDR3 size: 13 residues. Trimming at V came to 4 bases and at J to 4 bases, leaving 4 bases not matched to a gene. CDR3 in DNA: TGCAGCGTTGTAAGGGGGCCGTACAATGAGCAGTTCTTC. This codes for CSVVRGPYNEQFF.

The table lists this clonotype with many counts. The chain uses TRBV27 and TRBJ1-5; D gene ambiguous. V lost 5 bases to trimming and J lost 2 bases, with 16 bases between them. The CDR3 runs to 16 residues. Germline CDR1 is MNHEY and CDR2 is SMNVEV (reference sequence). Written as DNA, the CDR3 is TGTGCCAGCAGTCTGGGGTCCCCTGTCGGCAATCAGCCCCAGCATTTT. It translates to CASSLGSPVGNQPQHF.

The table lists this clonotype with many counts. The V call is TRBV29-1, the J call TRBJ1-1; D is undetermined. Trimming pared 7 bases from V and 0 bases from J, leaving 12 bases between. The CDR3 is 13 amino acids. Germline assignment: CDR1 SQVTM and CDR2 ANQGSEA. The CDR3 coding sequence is TGCAGCGCACGGGAGAGCATGAACACTGAAGCTTTCTTT. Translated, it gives CSARESMNTEAFF.

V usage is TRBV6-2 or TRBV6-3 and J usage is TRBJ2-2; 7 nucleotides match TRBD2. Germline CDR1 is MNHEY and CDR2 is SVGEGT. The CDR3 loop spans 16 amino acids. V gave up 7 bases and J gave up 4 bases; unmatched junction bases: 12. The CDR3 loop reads CASTASGVLGTGELFF. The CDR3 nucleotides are TGTGCCAGCACGGCCAGCGGGGTCCTTGGCACCGGGGAGCTGTTTTTT.

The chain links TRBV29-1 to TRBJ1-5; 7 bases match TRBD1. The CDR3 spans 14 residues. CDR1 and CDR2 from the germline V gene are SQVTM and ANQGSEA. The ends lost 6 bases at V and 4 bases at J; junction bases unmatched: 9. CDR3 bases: TGCAGCGTGGCGATACAGGGGACGAATCAGCCCCAGCATTTT. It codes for CSVAIQGTNQPQHF.

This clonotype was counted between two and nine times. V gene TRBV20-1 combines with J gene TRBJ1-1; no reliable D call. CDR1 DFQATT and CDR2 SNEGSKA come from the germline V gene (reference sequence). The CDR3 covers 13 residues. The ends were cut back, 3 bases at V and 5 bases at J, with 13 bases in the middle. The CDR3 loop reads CSARYGVGTEAFF. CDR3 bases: TGCAGTGCTAGGTATGGGGTCGGGACTGAAGCTTTCTTT.

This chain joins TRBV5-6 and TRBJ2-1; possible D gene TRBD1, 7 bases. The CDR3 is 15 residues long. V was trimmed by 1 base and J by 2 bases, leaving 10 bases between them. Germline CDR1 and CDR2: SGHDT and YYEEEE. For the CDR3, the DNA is TGTGCCAGCAGCTTGCAGGGGGGCGCCTACAATGAGCAGTTCTTC. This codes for CASSLQGGAYNEQFF.

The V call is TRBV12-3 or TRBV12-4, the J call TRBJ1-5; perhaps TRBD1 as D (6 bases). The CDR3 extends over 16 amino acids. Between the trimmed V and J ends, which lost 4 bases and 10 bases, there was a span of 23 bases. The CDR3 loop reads CASSSGDIASPFPQHF. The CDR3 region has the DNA TGTGCCAGCAGTTCTGGGGACATCGCCTCCCCATTCCCCCAGCATTTT.

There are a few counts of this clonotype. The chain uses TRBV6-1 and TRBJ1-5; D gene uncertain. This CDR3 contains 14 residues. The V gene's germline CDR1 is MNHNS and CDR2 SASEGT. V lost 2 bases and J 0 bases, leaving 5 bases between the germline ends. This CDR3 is CASSESYSNQPQHF. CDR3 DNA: TGTGCCAGCAGTGAATCATATAGCAATCAGCCCCAGCATTTT.

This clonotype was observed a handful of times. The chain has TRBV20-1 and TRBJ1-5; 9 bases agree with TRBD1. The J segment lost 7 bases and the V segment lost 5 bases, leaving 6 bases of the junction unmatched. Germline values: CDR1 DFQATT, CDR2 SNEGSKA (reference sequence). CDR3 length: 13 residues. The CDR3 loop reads CSADLGQGQPQHF. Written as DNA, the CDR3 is TGCAGTGCTGACCTCGGACAGGGGCAGCCCCAGCATTTT.

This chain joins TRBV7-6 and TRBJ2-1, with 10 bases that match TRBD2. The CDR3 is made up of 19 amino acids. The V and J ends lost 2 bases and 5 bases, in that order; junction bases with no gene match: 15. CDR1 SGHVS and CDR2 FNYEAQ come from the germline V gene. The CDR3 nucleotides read TGTGCCAGCAGCTTAAGTAGAACAGGGACTAGCGTGGCCCACAATGAGCAGTTCTTC. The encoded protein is CASSLSRTGTSVAHNEQFF.

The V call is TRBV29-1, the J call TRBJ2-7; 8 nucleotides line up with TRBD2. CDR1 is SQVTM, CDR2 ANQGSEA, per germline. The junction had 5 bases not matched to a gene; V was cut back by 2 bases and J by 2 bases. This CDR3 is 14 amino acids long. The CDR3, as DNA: TGCAGCGTTGAACGCCTAGCGGGTACCTACGAGCAGTACTTC. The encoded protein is CSVERLAGTYEQYF.

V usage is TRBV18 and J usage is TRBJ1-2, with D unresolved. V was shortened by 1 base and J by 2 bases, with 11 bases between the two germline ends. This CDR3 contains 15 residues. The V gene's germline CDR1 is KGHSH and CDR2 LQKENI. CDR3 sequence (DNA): TGTGCCAGCTCACCACGTGTCCAGGAGAACTATGGCTACACCTTC. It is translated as CASSPRVQENYGYTF.

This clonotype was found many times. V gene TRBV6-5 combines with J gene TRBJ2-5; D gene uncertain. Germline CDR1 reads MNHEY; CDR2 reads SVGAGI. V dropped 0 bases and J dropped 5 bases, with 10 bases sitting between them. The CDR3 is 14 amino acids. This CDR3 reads CASSYSKLGETQYF. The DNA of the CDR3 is TGTGCCAGCAGTTACTCGAAACTGGGGGAGACCCAGTACTTC.

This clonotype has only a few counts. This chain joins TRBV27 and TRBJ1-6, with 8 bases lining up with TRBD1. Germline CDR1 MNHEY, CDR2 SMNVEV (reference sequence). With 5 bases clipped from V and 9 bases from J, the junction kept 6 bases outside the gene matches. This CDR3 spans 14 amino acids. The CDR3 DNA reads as TGTGCCAGCAGTATACAGGGGGGGGTTTCACCCCTCCACTTT. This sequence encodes CASSIQGGVSPLHF.

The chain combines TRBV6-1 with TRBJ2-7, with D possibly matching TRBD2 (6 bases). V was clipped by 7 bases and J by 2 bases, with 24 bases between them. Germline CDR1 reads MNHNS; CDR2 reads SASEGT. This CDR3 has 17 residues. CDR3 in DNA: TGTGCCAGCACCGAGCGCCTCTCGTTTGCGGGGACCTACGAGCAGTACTTC. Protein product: CASTERLSFAGTYEQYF.

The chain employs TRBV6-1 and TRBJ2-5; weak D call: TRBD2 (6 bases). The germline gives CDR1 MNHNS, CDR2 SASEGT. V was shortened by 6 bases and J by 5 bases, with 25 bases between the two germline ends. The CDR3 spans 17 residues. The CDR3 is CASSHQRRGGARETQYF. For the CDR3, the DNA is TGTGCCAGCAGCCACCAGAGACGTGGCGGGGCCCGGGAGACCCAGTACTTC.

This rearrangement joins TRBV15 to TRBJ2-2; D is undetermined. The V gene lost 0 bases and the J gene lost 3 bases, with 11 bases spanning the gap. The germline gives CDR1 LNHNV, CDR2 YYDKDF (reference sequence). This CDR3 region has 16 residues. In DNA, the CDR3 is TGTGCCACCAGCAGAGATTTGAAACAGTACACCGGGGAGCTGTTTTTT. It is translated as CATSRDLKQYTGELFF. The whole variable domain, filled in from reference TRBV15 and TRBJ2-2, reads DAMVIQNPRYQVTQFGKPVTLSCSQTLNHNVMYWYQQKSSQAPKLLFHYYDKDFNNEADTPDNFQSRRPNTSFCFLDIRSPGLGDTAMYLCATSRDLKQYTGELFFGEGSRLTVL.

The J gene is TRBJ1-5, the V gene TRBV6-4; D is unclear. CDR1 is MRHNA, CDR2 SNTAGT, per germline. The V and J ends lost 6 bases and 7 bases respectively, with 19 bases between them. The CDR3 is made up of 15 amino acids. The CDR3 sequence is CASSAVGGFGQPQHF. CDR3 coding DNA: TGTGCCAGCAGCGCCGTTGGAGGTTTTGGGCAGCCCCAGCATTTT.

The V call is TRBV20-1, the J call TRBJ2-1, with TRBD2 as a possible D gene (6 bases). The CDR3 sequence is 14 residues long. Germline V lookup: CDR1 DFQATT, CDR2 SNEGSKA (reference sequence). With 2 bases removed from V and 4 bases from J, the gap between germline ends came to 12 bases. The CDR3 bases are TGCAGTGCTAGACCTCTGAGCGGGTACAATGAGCAGTTCTTC. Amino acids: CSARPLSGYNEQFF.